This T cell receptor (beta chain) was recovered during a study of HIV-infected patients and healthy controls. This clonotype was observed a handful of times. Trimming removed 7 bases at V and 0 bases at J, with 15 bases between. The CDR3 loop spans 15 amino acids. Germline CDR1 is SNHLY and CDR2 is FYNNEI. TCRdb called the 5' RACE reads again in MiXCR, with one record for every CDR3 protein. The profile shows tens of thousands of distinct CDR3 sequences, roughly 16% of them singletons. The sequencing sample was made of CD4+ T cells from blood. This chain joins TRBV2 and TRBJ1-1; unclear D gene. The clonotype originates from a human donor in good health. CDR3 amino acids: CASTLRLVMNTEAFF. The CDR3 DNA reads as TGTGCCAGCACCCTCCGGTTGGTTATGAACACTGAAGCTTTCTTT.